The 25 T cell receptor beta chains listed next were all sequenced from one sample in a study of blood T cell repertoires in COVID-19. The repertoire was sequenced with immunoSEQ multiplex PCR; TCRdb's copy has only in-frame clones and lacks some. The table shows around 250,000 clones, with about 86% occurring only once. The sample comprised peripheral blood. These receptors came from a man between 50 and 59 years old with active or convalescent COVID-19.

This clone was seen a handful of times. CDR3 region: CASSLAFRGLNSPLHF. Written as DNA, the CDR3 is TGTGCCAGCAGCTTAGCGTTTAGGGGGCTTAATTCACCCCTCCACTTT. J is TRBJ1-6 and V is TRBV7-2, with TRBD1 matching over 7 bases. Germline lookup yields CDR1 SGHTA and CDR2 FQGNSA. The CDR3 loop spans 16 amino acids. V lost 0 bases, J lost 6 bases, and 5 bases stayed unmatched.

CDR3 coding DNA: TGTGCCAGCAGTCAAAACAGGGACAGGGAGCTGTTTTTT. It codes for CASSQNRDRELFF. This chain connects TRBV6-5 to TRBJ2-2; D perhaps matches TRBD1 (6 bases). CDR1 MNHEY and CDR2 SVGAGI come from the germline V gene. The CDR3 extends over 13 amino acids. Between the trimmed V and J ends, which lost 5 bases and 9 bases, there was a span of 13 bases.

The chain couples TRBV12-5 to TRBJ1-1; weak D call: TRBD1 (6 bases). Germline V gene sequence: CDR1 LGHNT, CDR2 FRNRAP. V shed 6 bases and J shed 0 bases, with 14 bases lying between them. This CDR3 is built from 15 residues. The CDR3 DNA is TGTGCTAGTGGCCCCCCGGGGGGCATGAACACTGAAGCTTTCTTT. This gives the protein CASGPPGGMNTEAFF.

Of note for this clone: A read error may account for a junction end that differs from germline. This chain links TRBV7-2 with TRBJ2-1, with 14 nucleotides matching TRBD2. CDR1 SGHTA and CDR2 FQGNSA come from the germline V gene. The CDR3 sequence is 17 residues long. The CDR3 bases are TGTGCCACCAGCTGGGGGACTAGCGGGGGAAAATACAATGAGCAGTTCTTC. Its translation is CATSWGTSGGKYNEQFF.

CDR3 in amino acids: CASSPTVTGFGAFF. DNA of the CDR3: TGTGCCAGCAGCCCGACTGTGACAGGGTTCGGAGCTTTCTTT. The genes are TRBV4-2 and TRBJ1-1; 7 bases agree with TRBD1. V dropped 4 bases and J dropped 10; count of bases not matched to a gene: 12. Germline lookup yields CDR1 LGHNA and CDR2 YNFKEQ. This CDR3 region has 14 residues.

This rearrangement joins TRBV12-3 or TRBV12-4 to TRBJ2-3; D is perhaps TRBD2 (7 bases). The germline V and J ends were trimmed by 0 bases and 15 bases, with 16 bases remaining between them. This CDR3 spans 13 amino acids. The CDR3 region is CASSLAAGAGYYF. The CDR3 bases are TGTGCCAGCAGTTTAGCGGCGGGGGCGGGTTATTATTTT.

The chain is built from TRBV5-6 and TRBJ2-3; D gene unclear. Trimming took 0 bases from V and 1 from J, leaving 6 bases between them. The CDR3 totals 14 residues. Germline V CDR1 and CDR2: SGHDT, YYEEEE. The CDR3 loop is CASSLGLGTDTQYF. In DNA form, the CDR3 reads TGTGCCAGCAGCTTGGGGCTGGGCACAGATACGCAGTATTTT.

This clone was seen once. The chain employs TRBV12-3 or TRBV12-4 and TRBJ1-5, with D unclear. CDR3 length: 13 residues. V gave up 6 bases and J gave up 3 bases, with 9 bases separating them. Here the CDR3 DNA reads TGTGCCAGCAGCGTCGAGAACAATCAGCCCCAGCATTTT. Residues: CASSVENNQPQHF.

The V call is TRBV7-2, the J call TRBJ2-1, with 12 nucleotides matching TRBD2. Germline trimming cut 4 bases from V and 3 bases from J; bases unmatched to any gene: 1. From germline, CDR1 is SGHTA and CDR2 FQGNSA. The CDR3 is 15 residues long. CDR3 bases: TGTGCCAGCAGCTCGACTAGCGGGGGCTACAATGAGCAGTTCTTC. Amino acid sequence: CASSSTSGGYNEQFF.

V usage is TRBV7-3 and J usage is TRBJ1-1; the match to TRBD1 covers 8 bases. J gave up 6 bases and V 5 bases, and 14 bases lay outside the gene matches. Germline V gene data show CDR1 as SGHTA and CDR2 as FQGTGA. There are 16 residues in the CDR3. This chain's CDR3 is CASSRPDRAAVAEAFF. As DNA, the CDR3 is TGTGCCAGCAGCAGGCCGGACAGGGCCGCGGTGGCTGAAGCTTTCTTT. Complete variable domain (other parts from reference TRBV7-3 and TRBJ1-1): GAGVSQTPSNKVTEKGKYVELRCDPISGHTALYWYRQSLGQGPEFLIYFQGTGAADDSGLPNDRFFAVRPEGSVSTLKIQRTERGDSAVYLCASSRPDRAAVAEAFFGQGTRLTVV.

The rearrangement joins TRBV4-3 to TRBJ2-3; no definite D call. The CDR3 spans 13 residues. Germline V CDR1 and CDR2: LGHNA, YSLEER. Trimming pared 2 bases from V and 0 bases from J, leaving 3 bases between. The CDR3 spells CASSQLSTDTQYF. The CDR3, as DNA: TGCGCCAGCAGCCAACTCAGCACAGATACGCAGTATTTT.

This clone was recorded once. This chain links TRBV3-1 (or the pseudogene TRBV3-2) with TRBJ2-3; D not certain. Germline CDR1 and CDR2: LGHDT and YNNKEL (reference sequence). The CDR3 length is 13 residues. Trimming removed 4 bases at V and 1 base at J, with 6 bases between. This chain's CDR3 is CASSPVGTDTQYF. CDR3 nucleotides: TGTGCCAGCAGCCCCGTAGGCACAGATACGCAGTATTTT.

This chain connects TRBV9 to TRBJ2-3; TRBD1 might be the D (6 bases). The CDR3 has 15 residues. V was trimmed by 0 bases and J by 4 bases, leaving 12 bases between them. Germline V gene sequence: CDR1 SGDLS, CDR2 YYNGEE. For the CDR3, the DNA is TGTGCCAGCAGCGTAGTCGAGACAGGCGCAGATACGCAGTATTTT. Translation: CASSVVETGADTQYF.

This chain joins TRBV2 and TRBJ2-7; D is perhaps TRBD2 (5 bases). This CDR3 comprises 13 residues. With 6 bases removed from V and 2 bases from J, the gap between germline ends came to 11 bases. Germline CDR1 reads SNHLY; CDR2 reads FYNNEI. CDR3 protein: CASRAGVTYEQYF. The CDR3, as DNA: TGTGCCAGCAGGGCCGGGGTTACCTACGAGCAGTACTTC.

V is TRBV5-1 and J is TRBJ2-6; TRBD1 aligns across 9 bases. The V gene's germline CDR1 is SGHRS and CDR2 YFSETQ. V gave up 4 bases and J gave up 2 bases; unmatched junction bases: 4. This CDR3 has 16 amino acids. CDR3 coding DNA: TGCGCCAGCAGCCAAACAGGGGGCGCTGGGGCCAACGTCCTGACTTTC. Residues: CASSQTGGAGANVLTF.

The CDR3: CASSAGLGQGFYEQYF. CDR3 DNA sequence: TGTGCCAGCAGCGCCGGCCTGGGACAGGGGTTTTACGAGCAGTACTTC. The chain uses TRBV9 and TRBJ2-7; 10 bases agree with TRBD1. J lost 4 bases, V lost 3 bases, and 10 bases had no gene match. The CDR3 is 16 residues long. Germline V gives CDR1 SGDLS, CDR2 YYNGEE.

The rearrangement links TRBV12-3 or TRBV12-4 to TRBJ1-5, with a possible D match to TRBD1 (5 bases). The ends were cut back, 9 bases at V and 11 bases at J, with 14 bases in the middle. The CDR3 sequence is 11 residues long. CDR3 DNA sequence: TGTGCCAGTCAGGGAGGAGAGGCCCAGCATTTT. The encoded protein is CASQGGEAQHF.

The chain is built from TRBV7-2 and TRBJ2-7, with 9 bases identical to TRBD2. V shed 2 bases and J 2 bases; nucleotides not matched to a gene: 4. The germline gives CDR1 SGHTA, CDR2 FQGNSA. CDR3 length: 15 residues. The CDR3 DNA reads TGTGCCAGCAGCTTACAACTAGCGGGTCCCTACGAGCAGTACTTC. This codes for CASSLQLAGPYEQYF. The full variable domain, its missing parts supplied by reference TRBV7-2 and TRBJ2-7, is GAGVSQSPSNKVTEKGKDVELRCDPISGHTALYWYRQSLGQGLEFLIYFQGNSAPDKSGLPSDRFSAERTGGSVSTLTIQRTQQEDSAVYLCASSLQLAGPYEQYFGPGTRLTVT.

The CDR3 reads CASRRLRGDGYTF. Here the CDR3 DNA reads TGTGCCAGCAGAAGGCTCAGGGGAGATGGCTACACCTTC. The chain couples TRBV6-5 to TRBJ1-2; D may be TRBD1 (6 bases). The CDR3 runs to 13 residues. The V and J ends lost 6 bases and 6 bases respectively, with 14 bases between them. The germline V gene encodes CDR1 MNHEY and CDR2 SVGAGI.

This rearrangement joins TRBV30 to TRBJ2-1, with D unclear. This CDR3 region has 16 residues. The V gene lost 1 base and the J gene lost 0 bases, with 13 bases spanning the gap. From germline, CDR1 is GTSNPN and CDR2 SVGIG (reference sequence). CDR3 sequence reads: CAWSDEWAYSYNEQFF. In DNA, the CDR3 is TGTGCCTGGAGTGACGAATGGGCGTACTCCTACAATGAGCAGTTCTTC.

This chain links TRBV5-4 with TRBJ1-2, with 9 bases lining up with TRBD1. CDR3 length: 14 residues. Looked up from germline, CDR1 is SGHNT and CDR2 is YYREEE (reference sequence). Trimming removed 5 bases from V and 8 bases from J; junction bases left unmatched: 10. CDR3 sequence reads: CASRADRGLEGYTF. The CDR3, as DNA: TGTGCCAGCAGGGCTGACAGGGGGTTGGAGGGCTACACCTTC.

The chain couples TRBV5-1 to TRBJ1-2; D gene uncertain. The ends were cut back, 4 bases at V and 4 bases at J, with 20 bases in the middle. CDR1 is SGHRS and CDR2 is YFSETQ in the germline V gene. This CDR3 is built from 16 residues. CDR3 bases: TGCGCCAGCAGCCCGGATGCAGGCGGAGGGATCTATGGCTACACCTTC. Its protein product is CASSPDAGGGIYGYTF.

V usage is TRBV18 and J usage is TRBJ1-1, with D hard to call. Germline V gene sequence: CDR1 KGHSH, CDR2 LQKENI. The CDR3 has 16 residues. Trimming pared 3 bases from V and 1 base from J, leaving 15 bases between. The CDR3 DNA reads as TGTGCCAGCTCACCTCTGAGAGGCTACTCGAACACTGAAGCTTTCTTT. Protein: CASSPLRGYSNTEAFF. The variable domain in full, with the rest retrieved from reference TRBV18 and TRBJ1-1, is NAGVMQNPRHLVRRRGQEARLRCSPMKGHSHVYWYRQLPEEGLKFMVYLQKENIIDESGMPKERFSAEFPKEGPSILRIQQVVRGDSAAYFCASSPLRGYSNTEAFFGQGTRLTVV.

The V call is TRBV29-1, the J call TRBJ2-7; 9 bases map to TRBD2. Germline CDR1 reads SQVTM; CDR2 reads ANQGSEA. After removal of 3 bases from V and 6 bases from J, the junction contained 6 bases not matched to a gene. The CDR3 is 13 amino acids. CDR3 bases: TGCAGCGTTGATCAAGCGGGGGGAGGCGAGCAGTACTTC. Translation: CSVDQAGGGEQYF.

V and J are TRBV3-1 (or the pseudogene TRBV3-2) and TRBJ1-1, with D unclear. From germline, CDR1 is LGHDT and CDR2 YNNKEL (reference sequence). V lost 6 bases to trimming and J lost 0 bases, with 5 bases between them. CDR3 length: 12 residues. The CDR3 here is CASSRVNTEAFF. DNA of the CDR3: TGTGCCAGCAGTCGAGTGAACACTGAAGCTTTCTTT.